The rows below give T cell receptor beta chains drawn from one sample of a study of spatial heterogeneity in lung cancer. TCRdb used MiXCR to reprocess the 5' RACE reads, holding one entry per CDR3 protein. The table records about 47,000 distinct CDR3 sequences, about an eighth of them present only once. The sample in question was PBMCs, obtained at surgery. All receptors derive from a female donor with early-stage non-small cell lung cancer. Both conserved end residues are part of each CDR3. Each record gives: J gene, clone size, V gene, CDR3 protein. Clone sizes are given selectively: once, few, many, or a class where the clone is expanded.

TRBJ1-2	NA	TRBV5-1	CASSQDGLYGYTF
TRBJ2-2	many	TRBV27	CASTLTGAGELFF
TRBJ1-5	NA	TRBV28	CASSSFLGSGQPQHF
TRBJ2-5	few	TRBV20-1	CSASLAGVSGTQYF
TRBJ2-3	few	TRBV7-9	CASGKGTDTQYF
TRBJ2-3	NA	TRBV20-1	CSAVGLTDTQYF
TRBJ1-6	few	TRBV9	CASNPEGSYNSPLHF
TRBJ1-5	many	TRBV29-1	CSVGGQGSNQPQHF
TRBJ2-5	few	TRBV6-1	CASSEEGLKETQYF
TRBJ2-6	NA	TRBV25-1	CASSEQGTGANVLTF
TRBJ2-2	few	TRBV5-1	CASSLDSSNGELFF
TRBJ1-3	few	TRBV5-6	CASSGSGQAPSGNTIYF
TRBJ2-5	many	TRBV7-2	CASSQRGGFGETQYF
TRBJ1-1	NA	TRBV12-3/TRBV12-4	CASSPHRGWTEAFF
TRBJ1-1	few	TRBV3-1	CASSRTGDGTEAFF
TRBJ2-6	NA	TRBV3-1	CASRPTGAGANVLTF
TRBJ1-2	NA	TRBV5-6	CASSFKTGVGYTF
TRBJ2-6	many	TRBV6-1	CASSERGMGTGANVLTF
TRBJ2-4	few	TRBV12-3/TRBV12-4	CASSFGGRYIQYF
TRBJ1-5	NA	TRBV12-3/TRBV12-4	CASSLGGGSEPQHF
TRBJ1-1	NA	TRBV29-1	CSVEDLWVPNTEAFF
TRBJ2-2	NA	TRBV7-9	CASPQNRTGELFF
TRBJ2-7	NA	TRBV11-3	CASSLRGVSEQYF
TRBJ2-7	few	TRBV7-6	CASSLASGYYEQYF
TRBJ1-1	once	TRBV15	CATSGSGGRNTEAFF
TRBJ1-1	many	TRBV11-2	CASSLVWGSTEAFF
TRBJ1-6	many	TRBV20-1	CSARALRGREYNSPLHF
TRBJ2-1	NA	TRBV7-8	CASSPRGGTSGGARQFF
TRBJ2-1	few	TRBV18	CASSPPISGRAYNEQFF